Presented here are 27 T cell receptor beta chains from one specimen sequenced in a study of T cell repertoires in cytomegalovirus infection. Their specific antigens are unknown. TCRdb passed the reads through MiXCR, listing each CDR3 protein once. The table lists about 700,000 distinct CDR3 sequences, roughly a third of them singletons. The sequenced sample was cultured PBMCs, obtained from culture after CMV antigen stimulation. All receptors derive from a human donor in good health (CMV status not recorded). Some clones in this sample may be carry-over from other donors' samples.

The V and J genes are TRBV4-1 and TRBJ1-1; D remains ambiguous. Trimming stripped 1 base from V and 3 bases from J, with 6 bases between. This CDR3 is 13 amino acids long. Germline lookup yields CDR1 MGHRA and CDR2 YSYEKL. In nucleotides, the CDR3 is TGCGCCAGCAGCCAAGCACGCTACACTGAAGCTTTCTTT. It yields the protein CASSQARYTEAFF.

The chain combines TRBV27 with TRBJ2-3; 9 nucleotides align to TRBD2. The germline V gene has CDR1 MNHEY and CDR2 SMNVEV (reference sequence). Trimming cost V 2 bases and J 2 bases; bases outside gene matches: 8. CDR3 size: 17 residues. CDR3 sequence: CASSLPKSGGITDTQYF. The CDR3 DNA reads TGTGCCAGCAGTTTACCTAAAAGCGGGGGGATCACAGATACGCAGTATTTT.

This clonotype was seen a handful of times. CDR3: CATFRGRGNTEAFF. The CDR3 DNA sequence: TGTGCCACATTTCGGGGGAGGGGGAACACTGAAGCTTTCTTT. This chain uses TRBV7-6 with TRBJ1-1, with a weak D call TRBD1 (5 bases). Trimming took off 10 bases at V and 1 base at J, with 16 bases between the two ends. The CDR3 is 14 residues long. CDR1 SGHVS and CDR2 FNYEAQ come from the germline V gene.

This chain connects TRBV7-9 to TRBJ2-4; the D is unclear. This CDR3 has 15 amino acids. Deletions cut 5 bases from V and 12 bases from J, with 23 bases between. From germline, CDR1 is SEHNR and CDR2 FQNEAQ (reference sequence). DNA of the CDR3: TGTGCCAGCAGCCCCCGAGGTAGCCCCACTACCGCTCAGTACTTC. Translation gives CASSPRGSPTTAQYF. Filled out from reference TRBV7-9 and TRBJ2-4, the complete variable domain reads DTGVSQNPRHKITKRGQNVTFRCDPISEHNRLYWYRQTLGQGPEFLTYFQNEAQLEKSRLLSDRFSAERPKGSFSTLEIQRTEQGDSAMYLCASSPRGSPTTAQYFGAGTRLSVL.

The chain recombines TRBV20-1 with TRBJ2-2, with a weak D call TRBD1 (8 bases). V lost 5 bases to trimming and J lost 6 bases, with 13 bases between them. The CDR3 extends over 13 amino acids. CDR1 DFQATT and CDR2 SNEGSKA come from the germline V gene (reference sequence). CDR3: CSAYTGGAGELFF. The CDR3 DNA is TGCAGTGCTTATACAGGGGGGGCCGGGGAGCTGTTTTTT.

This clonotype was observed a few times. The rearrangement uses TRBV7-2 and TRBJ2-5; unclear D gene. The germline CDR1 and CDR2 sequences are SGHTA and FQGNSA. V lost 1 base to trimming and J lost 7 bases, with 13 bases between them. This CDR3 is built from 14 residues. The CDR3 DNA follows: TGTGCCAGCAGCTTAGGAGCCGGCGAAGCGACCCAGTACTTC. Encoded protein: CASSLGAGEATQYF.

CDR3 DNA sequence: TGCGCCAGCGGGGGACTCGGGTACGAGCAGTACTTC. Amino acid sequence: CASGGLGYEQYF. The J gene is TRBJ2-7, the V gene TRBV4-1; a weak D match, TRBD2 (6 bases). In germline, CDR1 is MGHRA, CDR2 YSYEKL. There are 12 residues in the CDR3. With 8 bases removed from V and 4 bases from J, the gap between germline ends came to 12 bases.

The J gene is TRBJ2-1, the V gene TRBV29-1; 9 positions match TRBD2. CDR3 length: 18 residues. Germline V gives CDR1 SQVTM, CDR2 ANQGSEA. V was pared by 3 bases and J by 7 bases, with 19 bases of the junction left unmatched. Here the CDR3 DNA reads TGCAGCGTTGATAGGTTAGCGGGAGCGGATCTCGGCTGGAATGAGCAGTTCTTC. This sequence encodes CSVDRLAGADLGWNEQFF.

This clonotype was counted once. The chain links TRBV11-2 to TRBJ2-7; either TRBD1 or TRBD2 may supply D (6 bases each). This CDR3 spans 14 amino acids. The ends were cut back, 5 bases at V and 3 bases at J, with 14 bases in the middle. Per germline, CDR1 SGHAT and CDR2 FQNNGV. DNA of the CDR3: TGTGCCAGCAGCGTAGGGGGAGGCTTCTACGAGCAGTACTTC. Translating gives CASSVGGGFYEQYF. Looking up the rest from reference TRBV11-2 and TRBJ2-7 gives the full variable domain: EAGVAQSPRYKIIEKRQSVAFWCNPISGHATLYWYQQILGQGPKLLIQFQNNGVVDDSQLPKDRFSAERLKGVDSTLKIQPAKLEDSAVYLCASSVGGGFYEQYFGPGTRLTVT.

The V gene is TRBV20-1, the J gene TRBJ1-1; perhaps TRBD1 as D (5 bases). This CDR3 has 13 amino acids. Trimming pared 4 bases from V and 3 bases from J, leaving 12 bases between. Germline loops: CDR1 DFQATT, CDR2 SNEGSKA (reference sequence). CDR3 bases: TGCAGTGCTACCCGGGGGGGGGACACTGAAGCTTTCTTT. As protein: CSATRGGDTEAFF.

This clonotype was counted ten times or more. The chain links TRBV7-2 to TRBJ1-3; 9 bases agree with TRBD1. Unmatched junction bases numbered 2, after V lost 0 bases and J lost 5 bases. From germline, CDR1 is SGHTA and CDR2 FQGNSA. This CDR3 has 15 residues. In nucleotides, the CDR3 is TGTGCCAGCAGCTTAGCGGGACAGGGCCGAAACACCATATATTTT. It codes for CASSLAGQGRNTIYF.

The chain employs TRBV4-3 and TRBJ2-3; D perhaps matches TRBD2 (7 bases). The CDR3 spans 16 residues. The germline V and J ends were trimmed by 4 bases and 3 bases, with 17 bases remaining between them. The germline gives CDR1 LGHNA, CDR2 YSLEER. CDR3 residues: CASSRMGASGTDTQYF. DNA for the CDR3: TGCGCCAGCAGCCGGATGGGGGCTAGCGGAACAGATACGCAGTATTTT.

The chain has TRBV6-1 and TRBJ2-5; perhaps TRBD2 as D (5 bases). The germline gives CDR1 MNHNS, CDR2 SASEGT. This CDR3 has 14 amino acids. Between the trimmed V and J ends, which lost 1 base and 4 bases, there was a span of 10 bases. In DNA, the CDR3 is TGTGCCAGCAGTGAAGGGCTAGCCCGAGAGACCCAGTACTTC. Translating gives CASSEGLARETQYF.

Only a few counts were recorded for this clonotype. CDR3 region: CASSLGPGLVDEQFF. The CDR3 coding sequence is TGTGCCAGCAGCTTGGGACCGGGACTAGTCGATGAGCAGTTCTTC. V gene TRBV5-5 combines with J gene TRBJ2-1; 8 positions match TRBD2. The CDR3 sequence is 15 residues long. Germline V gene sequence: CDR1 SGHKS, CDR2 YYEKEE (reference sequence). V lost 0 bases to trimming and J lost 8 bases; unmatched junction nucleotides: 7.

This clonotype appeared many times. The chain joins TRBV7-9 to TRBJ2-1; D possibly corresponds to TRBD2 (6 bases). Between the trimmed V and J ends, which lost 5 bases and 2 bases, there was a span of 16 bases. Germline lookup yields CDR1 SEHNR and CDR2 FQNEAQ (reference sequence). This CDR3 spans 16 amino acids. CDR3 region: CASSGLSGPAYNEQFF. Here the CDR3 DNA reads TGTGCCAGCAGCGGGTTGAGCGGGCCTGCCTACAATGAGCAGTTCTTC.

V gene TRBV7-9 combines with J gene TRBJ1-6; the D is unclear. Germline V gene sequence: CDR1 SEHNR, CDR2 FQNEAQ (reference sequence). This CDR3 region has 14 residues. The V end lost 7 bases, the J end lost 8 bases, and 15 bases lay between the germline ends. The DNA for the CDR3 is TGTGCCAGCACCGTTGACATTTGGGATTCACCCCTCCACTTT. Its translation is CASTVDIWDSPLHF.

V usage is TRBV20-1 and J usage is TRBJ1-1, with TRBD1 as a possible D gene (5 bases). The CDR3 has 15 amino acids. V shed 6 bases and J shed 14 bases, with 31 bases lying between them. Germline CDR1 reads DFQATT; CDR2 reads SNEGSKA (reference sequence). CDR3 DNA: TGCAGTGCCCCCAAATTAAGTTTCGGCAGGGTCAAGCTGTTCTTT. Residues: CSAPKLSFGRVKLFF.

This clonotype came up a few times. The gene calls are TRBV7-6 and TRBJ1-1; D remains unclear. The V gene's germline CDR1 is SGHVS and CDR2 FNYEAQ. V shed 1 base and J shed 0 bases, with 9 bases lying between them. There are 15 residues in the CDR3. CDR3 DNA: TGTGCCAGCAGCTTAGATCCCCACATGAACACTGAAGCTTTCTTT. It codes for CASSLDPHMNTEAFF.

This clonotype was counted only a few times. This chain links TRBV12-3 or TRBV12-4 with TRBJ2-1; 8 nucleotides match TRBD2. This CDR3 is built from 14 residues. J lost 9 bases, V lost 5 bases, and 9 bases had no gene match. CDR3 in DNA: TGTGCCAGCAGTACGGGACTAGATCGTGTTGAGCAGTTCTTC. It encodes CASSTGLDRVEQFF.

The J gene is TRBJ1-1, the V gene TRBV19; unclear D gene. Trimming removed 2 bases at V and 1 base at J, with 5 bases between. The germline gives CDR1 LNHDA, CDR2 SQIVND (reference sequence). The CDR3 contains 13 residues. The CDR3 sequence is CASSISKNTEAFF. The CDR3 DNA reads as TGTGCCAGTAGTATATCCAAGAACACTGAAGCTTTCTTT.

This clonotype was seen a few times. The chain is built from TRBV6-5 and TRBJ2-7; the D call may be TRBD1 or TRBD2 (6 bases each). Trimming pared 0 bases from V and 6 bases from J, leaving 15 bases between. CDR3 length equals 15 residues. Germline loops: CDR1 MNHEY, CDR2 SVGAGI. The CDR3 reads CASSYSGGPSSEQYF. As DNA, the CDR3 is TGTGCCAGCAGTTACTCAGGGGGGCCCTCATCCGAGCAGTACTTC.

The CDR3 is CASSSTAYPLGQYF. In DNA form, the CDR3 reads TGTGCCAGCAGTTCCACGGCCTACCCATTGGGGCAGTATTTT. The V gene is TRBV12-3 or TRBV12-4, the J gene TRBJ2-3; no definite D call. Trimming removed 4 bases from V and 11 bases from J, with 19 bases in between. The CDR3 has 14 amino acids.

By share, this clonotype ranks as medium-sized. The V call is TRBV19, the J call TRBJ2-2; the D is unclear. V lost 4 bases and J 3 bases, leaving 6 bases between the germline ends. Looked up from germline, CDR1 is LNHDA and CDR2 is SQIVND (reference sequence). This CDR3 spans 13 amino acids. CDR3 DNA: TGTGCCAGTAGTACCTTCGACACCGGGGAGCTGTTTTTT. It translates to CASSTFDTGELFF.

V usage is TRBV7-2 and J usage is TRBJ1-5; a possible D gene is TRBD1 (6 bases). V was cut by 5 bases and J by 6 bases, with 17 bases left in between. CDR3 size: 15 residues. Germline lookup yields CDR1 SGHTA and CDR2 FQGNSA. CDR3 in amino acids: CASSPGANFGQPQHF. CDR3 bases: TGTGCCAGCAGCCCAGGGGCAAATTTCGGTCAGCCCCAGCATTTT. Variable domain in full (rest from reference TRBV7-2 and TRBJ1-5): GAGVSQSPSNKVTEKGKDVELRCDPISGHTALYWYRQSLGQGLEFLIYFQGNSAPDKSGLPSDRFSAERTGGSVSTLTIQRTQQEDSAVYLCASSPGANFGQPQHFGDGTRLSIL.

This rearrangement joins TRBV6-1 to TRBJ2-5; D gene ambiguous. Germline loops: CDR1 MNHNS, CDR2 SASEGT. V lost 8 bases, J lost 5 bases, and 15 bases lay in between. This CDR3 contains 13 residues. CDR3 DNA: TGTGCCAGCCGAGTCCCGACTCGGGAGACCCAGTACTTC. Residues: CASRVPTRETQYF.

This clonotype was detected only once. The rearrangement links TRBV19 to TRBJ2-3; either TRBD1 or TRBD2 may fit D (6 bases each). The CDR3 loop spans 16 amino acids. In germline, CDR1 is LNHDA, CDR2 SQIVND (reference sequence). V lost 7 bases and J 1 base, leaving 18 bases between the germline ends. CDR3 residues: CASKSRGPSRTDTQYF. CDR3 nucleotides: TGTGCCAGTAAATCCCGGGGGCCAAGCCGCACAGATACGCAGTATTTT.

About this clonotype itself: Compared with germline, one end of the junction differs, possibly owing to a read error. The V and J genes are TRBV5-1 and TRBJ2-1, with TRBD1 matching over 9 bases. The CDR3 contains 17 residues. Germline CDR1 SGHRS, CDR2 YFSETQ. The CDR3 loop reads CVSSEGQGSPFYNEQFF. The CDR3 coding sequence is TGCGTCAGCTCCGAGGGACAGGGATCCCCTTTCTACAATGAGCAGTTCTTC.